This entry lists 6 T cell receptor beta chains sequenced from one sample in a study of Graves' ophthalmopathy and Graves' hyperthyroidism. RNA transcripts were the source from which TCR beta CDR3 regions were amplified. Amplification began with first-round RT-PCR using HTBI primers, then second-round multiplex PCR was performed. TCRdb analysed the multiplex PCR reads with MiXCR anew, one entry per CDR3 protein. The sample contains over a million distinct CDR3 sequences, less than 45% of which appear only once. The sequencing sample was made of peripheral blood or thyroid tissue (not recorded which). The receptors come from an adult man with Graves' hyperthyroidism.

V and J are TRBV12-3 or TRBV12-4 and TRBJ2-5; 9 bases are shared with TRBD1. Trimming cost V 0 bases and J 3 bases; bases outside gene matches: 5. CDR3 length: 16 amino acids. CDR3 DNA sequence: TGTGCCAGCAGTTTAGCAATCCGGGACAGGGAAGAGACCCAGTACTTC. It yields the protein CASSLAIRDREETQYF.

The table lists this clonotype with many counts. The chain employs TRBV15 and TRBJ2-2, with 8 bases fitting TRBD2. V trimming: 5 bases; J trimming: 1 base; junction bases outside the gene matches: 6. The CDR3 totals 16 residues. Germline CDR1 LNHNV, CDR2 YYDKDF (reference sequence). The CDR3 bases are TGTGCCACCAGCTCTAGGAGCGGGGGGAACACCGGGGAGCTGTTTTTT. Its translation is CATSSRSGGNTGELFF. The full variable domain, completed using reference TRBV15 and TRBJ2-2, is DAMVIQNPRYQVTQFGKPVTLSCSQTLNHNVMYWYQQKSSQAPKLLFHYYDKDFNNEADTPDNFQSRRPNTSFCFLDIRSPGLGDTAMYLCATSSRSGGNTGELFFGEGSRLTVL.

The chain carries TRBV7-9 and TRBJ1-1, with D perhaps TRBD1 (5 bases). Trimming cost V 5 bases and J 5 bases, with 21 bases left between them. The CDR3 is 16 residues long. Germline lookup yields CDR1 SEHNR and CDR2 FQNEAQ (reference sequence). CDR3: CASSTQGRVRGTEAFF. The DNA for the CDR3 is TGTGCCAGCAGCACCCAGGGTAGGGTTCGGGGGACTGAAGCTTTCTTT.

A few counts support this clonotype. The CDR3 reads CASSDSSGGETQYF. The CDR3 DNA reads TGCGCCAGCAGTGACTCCAGCGGGGGGGAGACCCAGTACTTC. The J gene is TRBJ2-5, the V gene TRBV10-2, with 9 bases matching TRBD2. The CDR3 is 14 amino acids. Germline loops: CDR1 WSHSY, CDR2 SAAADI. Losses at the gene ends were 3 bases for V and 5 bases for J; bases not matched to a gene: 4.

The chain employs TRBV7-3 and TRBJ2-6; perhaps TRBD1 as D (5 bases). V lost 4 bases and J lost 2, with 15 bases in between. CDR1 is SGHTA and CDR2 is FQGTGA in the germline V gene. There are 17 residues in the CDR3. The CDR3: CASSWRRGSPGANVLTF. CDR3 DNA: TGTGCCAGCAGCTGGCGAAGGGGCTCCCCTGGGGCCAACGTCCTGACTTTC. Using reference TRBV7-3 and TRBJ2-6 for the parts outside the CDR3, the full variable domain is GAGVSQTPSNKVTEKGKYVELRCDPISGHTALYWYRQSLGQGPEFLIYFQGTGAADDSGLPNDRFFAVRPEGSVSTLKIQRTERGDSAVYLCASSWRRGSPGANVLTFGAGSRLTVL.

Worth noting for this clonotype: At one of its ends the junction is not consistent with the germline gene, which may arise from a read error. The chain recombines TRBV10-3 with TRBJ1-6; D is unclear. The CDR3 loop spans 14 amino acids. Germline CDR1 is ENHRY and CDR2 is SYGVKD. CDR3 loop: CASSTEGGNSPLHF. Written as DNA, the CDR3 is TGTGCCAGCAGTACCGAGGGAGGCAATTCACCCCTCCACTTT.